The clone carrying this T cell receptor (beta chain) was observed a few times. The target antigen is unknown. Germline is not matched at one junction end, which may reflect a read error. This sample's TCRbeta library carried unique molecular identifier barcodes. TCRdb reprocessed the PCR reads via MiXCR and lists one record per CDR3 protein. The sample has a few hundred thousand distinct CDR3 sequences, about 25% seen once. The sample comes from a study of T-cell reconstitution after alpha-beta-depleted transplantation in children. This CDR3 is built from 14 residues. CDR1 is MGHDK and CDR2 is SYGVNS in the germline V gene. General study findings and limits: Alpha-beta T cells present about two months after transplant were reported to originate from several hundred expanded graft clones.

The sample consisted of PBMCs, taken before TCRalphabeta/CD19-depleted stem cell transplant. This TCR was sampled from a girl aged 2-10 years with Fanconi anemia, due to receive a stem cell transplant. V usage is TRBV25-1 and J usage is TRBJ2-7; D is undetermined. Written as DNA, the CDR3 is TGTGCCAGCAGTGAATCTCGATCGTCCTCCGAGCAGTACTTC. Translating it yields CASSESRSSSEQYF.